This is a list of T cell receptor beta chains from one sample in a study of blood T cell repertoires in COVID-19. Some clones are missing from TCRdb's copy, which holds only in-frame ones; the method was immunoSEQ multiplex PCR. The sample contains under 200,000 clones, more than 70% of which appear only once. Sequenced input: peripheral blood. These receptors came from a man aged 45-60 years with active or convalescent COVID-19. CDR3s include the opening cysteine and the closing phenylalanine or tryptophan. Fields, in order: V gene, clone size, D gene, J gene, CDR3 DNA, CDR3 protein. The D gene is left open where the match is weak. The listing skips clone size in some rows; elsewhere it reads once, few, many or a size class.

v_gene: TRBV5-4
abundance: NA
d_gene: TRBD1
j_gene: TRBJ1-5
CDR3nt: TGTGCCAGCAGCATAGGACAGGGGCTGAATCAGCCCCAGCATTTT
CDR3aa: CASSIGQGLNQPQHF

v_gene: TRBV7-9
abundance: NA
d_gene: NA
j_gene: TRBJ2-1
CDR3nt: TGTGCCAGCGTGACCCAGACAGGCGGCCCCGGACACCTGGGGTTCTTC
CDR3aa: CASVTQTGGPGHLGFF

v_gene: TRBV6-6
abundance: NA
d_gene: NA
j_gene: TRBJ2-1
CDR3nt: TGTGCCAGCACCCGACTAATACACAATGAGCAGTTCTTC
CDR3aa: CASTRLIHNEQFF

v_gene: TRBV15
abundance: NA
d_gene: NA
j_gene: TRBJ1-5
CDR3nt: TGTGCCACCAGCAGAGATCTGGGCCCCCAGCCCCAGCATTTT
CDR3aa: CATSRDLGPQPQHF

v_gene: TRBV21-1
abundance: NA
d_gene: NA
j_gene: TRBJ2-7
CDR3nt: TGTGCCAGCAGCAAAAGGGGCGAGCAGTACTTC
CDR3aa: CASSKRGEQYF

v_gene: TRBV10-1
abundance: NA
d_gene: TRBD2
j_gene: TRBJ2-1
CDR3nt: TGCGCCAGCAACACGGGACTAGCGGAATCGATCTACAACAATGAGCAGTTCTTC
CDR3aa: CASNTGLAESIYNNEQFF

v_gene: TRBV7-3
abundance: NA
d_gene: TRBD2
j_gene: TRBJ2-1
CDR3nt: TGTGCCAGCAGCATAAGTCCTAGCGGGGCCTACAATGAGCAGTTCTTC
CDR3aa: CASSISPSGAYNEQFF

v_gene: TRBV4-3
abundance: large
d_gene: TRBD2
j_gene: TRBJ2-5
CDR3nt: TGCGCCAGCAGCCAACTAGATAGCGGGGGGCAAGAGACCCAGTACTTC
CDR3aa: CASSQLDSGGQETQYF

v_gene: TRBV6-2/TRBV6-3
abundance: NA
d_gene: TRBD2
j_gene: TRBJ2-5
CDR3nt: TGTGCCAGCAGTTCCGGACTAGCGGGGGGGGAAGAGACCCAGTACTTC
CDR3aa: CASSSGLAGGEETQYF

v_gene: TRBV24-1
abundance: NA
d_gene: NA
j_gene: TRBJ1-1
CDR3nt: TGTGCCACCAGTGTCCCCGGGACACCTGAAGCTTTCTTT
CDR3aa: CATSVPGTPEAFF

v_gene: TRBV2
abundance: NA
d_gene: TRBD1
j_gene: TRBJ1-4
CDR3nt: TGTGCCAGCAGGGACAGGGGGGCTAATGAAAAACTGTTTTTT
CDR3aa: CASRDRGANEKLFF

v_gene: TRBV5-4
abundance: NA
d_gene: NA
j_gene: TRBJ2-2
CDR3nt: TGTGCCAGCAGCTTGGCGGCGGGGGCTGACACCGGGGAGCTGTTTTTT
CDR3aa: CASSLAAGADTGELFF

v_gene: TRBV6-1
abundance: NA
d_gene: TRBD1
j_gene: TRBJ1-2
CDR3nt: TGTGCCAGCAGTGACCGGGACAGGGCGATCTATGGCTACACCTTC
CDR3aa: CASSDRDRAIYGYTF

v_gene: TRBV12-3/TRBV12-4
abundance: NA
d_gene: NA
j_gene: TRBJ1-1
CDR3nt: TGTGCCAGCAGTTTCAGGGGATCCACTGAAGCTTTCTTT
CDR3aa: CASSFRGSTEAFF